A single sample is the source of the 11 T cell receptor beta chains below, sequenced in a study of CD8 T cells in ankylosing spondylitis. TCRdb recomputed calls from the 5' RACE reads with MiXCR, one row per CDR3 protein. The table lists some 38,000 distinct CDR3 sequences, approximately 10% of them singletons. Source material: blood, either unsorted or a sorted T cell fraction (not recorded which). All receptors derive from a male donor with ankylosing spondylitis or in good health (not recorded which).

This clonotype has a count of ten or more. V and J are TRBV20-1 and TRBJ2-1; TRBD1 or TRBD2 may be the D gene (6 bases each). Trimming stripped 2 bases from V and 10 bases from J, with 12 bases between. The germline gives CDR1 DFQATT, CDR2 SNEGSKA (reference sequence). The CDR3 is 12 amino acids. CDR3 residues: CSARPGAREQFF. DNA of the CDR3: TGCAGTGCTAGACCGGGGGCCCGGGAGCAGTTCTTC.

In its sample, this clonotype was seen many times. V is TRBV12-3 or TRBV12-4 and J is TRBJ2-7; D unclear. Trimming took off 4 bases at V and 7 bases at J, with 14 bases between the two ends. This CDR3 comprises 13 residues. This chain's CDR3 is CASSYGLMEEQYF. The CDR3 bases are TGTGCCAGCAGTTATGGTCTTATGGAAGAGCAGTACTTC.

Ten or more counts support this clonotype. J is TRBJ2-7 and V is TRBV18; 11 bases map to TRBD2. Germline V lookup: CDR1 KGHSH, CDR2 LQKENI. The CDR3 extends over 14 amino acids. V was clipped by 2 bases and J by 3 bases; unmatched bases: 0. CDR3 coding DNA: TGTGCCAGCTCACCAGGACTAGCGGGCTACGAGCAGTACTTC. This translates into CASSPGLAGYEQYF. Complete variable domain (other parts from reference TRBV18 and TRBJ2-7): NAGVMQNPRHLVRRRGQEARLRCSPMKGHSHVYWYRQLPEEGLKFMVYLQKENIIDESGMPKERFSAEFPKEGPSILRIQQVVRGDSAAYFCASSPGLAGYEQYFGPGTRLTVT.

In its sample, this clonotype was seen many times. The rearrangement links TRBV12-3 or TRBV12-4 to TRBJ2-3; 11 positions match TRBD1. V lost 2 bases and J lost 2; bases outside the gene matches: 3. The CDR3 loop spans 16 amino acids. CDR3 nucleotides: TGTGCCAGCAGTTTACGGGACAGGGGGAACACAGATACGCAGTATTTT. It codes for CASSLRDRGNTDTQYF.

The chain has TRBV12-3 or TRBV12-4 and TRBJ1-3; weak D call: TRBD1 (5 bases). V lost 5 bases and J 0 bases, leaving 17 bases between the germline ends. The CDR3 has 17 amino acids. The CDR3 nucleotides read TGTGCCAGCAGTAAGGGGATGAGACAGCTCTCTGGAAACACCATATATTTT. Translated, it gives CASSKGMRQLSGNTIYF.

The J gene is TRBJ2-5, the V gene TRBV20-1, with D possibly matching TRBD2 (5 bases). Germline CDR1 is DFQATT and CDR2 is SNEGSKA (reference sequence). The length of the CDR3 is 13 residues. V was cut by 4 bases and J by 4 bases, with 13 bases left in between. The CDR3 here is CSATGEGVETQYF. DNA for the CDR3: TGCAGTGCTACCGGTGAGGGAGTAGAGACCCAGTACTTC.

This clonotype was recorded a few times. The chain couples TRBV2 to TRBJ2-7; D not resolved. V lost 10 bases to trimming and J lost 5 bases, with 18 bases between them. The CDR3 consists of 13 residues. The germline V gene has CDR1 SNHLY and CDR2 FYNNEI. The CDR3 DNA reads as TGTGCCAAGACCCAGAGGTCTTCGAACGAGCAGTACTTC. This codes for CAKTQRSSNEQYF.

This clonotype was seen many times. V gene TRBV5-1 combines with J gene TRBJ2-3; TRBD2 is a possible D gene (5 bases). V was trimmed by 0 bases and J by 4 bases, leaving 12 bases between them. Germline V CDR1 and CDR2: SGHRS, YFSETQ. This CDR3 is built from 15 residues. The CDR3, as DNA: TGCGCCAGCAGCTTGGAAGCGGCAGACGCAGATACGCAGTATTTT. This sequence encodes CASSLEAADADTQYF.

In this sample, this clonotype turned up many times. The chain's CDR3 is CASSLVANTEAFF. The CDR3 nucleotides read TGCGCCAGCAGCTTGGTAGCGAACACTGAAGCTTTCTTT. The chain is built from TRBV5-1 and TRBJ1-1; D remains unclear. With 0 bases removed from V and 1 base from J, the gap between germline ends came to 4 bases. CDR3 length: 13 residues. The germline gives CDR1 SGHRS, CDR2 YFSETQ.

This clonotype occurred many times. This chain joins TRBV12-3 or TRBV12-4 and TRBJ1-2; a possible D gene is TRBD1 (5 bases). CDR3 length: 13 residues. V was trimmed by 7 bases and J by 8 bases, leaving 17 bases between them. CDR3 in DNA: TGTGCCAGCATTCTAGGGGAAGTGGGAGGCTACACCTTC. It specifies CASILGEVGGYTF.

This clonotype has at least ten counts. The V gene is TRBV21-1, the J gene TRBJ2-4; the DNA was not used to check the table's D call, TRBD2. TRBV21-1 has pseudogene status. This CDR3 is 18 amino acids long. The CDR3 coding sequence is TGTGCCAGCAGCAAAGCCATGTGGGAGCGTCTAGCCAAAAACATTCAGTACTTC. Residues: CASSKAMWERLAKNIQYF.